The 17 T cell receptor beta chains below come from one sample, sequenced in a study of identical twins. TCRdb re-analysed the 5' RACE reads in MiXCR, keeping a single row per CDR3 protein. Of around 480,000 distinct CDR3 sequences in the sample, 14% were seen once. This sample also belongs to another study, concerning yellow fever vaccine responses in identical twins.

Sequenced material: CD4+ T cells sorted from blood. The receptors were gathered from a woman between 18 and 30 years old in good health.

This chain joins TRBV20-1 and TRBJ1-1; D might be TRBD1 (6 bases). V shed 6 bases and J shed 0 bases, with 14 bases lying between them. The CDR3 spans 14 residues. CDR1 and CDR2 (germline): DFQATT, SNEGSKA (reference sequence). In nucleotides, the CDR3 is TGCAGTGCCTTAGTGGGGGGCATGAACACTGAAGCTTTCTTT. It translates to CSALVGGMNTEAFF.

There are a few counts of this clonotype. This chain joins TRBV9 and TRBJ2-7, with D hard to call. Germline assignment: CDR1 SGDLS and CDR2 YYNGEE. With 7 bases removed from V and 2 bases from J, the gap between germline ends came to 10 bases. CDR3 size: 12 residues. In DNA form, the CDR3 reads TGTGCCAGCGGAAAGAGTCCCTACGAGCAGTACTTC. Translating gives CASGKSPYEQYF.

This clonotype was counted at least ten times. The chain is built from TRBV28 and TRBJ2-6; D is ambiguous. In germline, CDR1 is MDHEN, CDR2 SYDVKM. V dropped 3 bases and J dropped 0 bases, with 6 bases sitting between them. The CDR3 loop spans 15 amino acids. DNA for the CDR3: TGTGCCAGCAGTTTCGAACACTCTGGGGCCAACGTCCTGACTTTC. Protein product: CASSFEHSGANVLTF.

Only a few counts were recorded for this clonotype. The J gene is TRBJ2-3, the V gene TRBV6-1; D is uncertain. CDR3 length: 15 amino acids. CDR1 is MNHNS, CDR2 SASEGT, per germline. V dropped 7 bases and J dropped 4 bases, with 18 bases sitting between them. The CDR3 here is CASNSLRGGADTQYF. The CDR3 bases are TGTGCCAGCAACTCCCTCCGAGGTGGCGCAGATACGCAGTATTTT.

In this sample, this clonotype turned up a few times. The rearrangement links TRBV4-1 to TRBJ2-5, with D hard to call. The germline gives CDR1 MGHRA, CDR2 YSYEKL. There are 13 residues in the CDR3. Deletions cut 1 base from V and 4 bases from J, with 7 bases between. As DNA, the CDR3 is TGCGCCAGCAGCCAAGTGTGGGGAGAGACCCAGTACTTC. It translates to CASSQVWGETQYF.

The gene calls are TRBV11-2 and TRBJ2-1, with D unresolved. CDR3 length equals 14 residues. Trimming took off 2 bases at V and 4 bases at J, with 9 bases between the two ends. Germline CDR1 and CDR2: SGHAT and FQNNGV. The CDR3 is CASSLRGQYNEQFF. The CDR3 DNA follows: TGTGCCAGCAGCTTACGTGGGCAGTACAATGAGCAGTTCTTC.

The CDR3 bases are TGCAGTGCTCTCCGGGACGGAGCCTACAATGAGCAGTTCTTC. Encoded protein: CSALRDGAYNEQFF. The chain employs TRBV20-1 and TRBJ2-1; the D call may be TRBD1 or TRBD2 (5 bases each). Germline CDR1 and CDR2: DFQATT and SNEGSKA (reference sequence). The CDR3 totals 14 residues. V lost 5 bases and J 2 bases, leaving 13 bases between the germline ends.

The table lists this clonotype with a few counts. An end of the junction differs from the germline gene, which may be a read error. The CDR3 loop is CASSEQNTDTQYF. In DNA form, the CDR3 reads TGTGCTAGCAGCGAACAGAACACAGATACGCAGTATTTT. This chain connects TRBV7-7 to TRBJ2-3, with D hard to call. The CDR3 loop spans 13 amino acids. CDR1 and CDR2 (germline): SSHAT, FNYEAQ (reference sequence).

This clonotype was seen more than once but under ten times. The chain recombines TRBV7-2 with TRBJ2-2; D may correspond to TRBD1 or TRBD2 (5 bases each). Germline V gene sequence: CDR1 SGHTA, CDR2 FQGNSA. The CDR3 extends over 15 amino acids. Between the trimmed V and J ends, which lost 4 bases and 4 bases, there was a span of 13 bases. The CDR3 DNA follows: TGTGCCAGCAGCTCTAGGGGACCTTCCACCGGGGAGCTGTTTTTT. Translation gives CASSSRGPSTGELFF.

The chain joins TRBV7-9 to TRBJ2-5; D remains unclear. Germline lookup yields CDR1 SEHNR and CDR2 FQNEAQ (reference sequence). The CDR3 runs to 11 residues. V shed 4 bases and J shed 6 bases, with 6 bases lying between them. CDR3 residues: CASSYAQTQYF. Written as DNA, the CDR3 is TGTGCCAGCAGCTACGCCCAGACCCAGTACTTC.

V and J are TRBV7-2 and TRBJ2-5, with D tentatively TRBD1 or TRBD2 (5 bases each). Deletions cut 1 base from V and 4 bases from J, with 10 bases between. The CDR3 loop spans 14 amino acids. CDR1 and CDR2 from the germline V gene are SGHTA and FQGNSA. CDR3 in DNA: TGTGCCAGCAGCTTAGATGGGGGTCCAGAGACCCAGTACTTC. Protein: CASSLDGGPETQYF.

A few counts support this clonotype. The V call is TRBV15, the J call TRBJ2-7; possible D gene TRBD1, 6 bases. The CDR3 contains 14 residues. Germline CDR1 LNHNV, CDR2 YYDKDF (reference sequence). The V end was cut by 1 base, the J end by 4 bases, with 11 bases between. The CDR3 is CATSRGGQLYEQYF. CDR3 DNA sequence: TGTGCCACCAGCAGAGGAGGACAGTTATACGAGCAGTACTTC.

CDR3 nucleotide sequence: TGTGCCAGCAGCGTAATCGGGACCCAGGGGACCTACGAGCAGTACTTC. Encoded protein: CASSVIGTQGTYEQYF. V is TRBV7-2 and J is TRBJ2-7; the D gene is possibly TRBD1 (6 bases). CDR3 length equals 16 residues. V dropped 5 bases and J dropped 2 bases, with 19 bases sitting between them. Germline V gene data show CDR1 as SGHTA and CDR2 as FQGNSA.

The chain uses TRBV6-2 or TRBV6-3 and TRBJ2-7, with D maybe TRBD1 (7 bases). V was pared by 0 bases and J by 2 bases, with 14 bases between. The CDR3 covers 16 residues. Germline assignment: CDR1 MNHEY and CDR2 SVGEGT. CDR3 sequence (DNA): TGTGCCAGCAGTTACTCGACCAGGGGGGACCCCTACGAGCAGTACTTC. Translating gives CASSYSTRGDPYEQYF.

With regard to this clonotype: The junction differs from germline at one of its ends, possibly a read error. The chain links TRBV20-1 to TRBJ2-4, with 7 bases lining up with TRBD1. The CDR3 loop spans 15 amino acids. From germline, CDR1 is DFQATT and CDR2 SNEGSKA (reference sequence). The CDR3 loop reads CSARDEQGAKNIQYF. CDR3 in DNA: TGCAGTGCCAGAGACGAACAGGGGGCCAAAAACATTCAGTACTTC.

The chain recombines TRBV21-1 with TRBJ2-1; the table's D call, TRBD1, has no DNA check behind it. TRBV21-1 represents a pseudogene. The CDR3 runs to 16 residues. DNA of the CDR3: TGTGCCAGCAGCAAAGGAACAGGGAATCGCTTGTATGAGCAGTTCTTC. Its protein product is CASSKGTGNRLYEQFF.

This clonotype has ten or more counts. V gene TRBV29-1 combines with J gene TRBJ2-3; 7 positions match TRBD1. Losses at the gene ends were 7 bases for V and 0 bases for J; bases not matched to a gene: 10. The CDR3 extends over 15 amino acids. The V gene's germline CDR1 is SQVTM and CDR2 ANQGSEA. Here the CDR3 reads CSGVPGQRSTDTQYF. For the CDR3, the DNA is TGCAGCGGTGTCCCGGGACAGAGAAGCACAGATACGCAGTATTTT.